The clone carrying this T cell receptor beta chain is a singleton in its sample. Per the study methods: Quantification of nucleated cells was approximated via reference gene primer amplification. Sequencing was performed with immunoSEQ multiplex PCR; in TCRdb, only in-frame clones are kept and a portion is missing. That table supplies the V and J calls and clone size; D and trimming were determined from the DNA. In the table there are approximately 470,000 clones, approximately 90% of which are singletons. This study enrolled people aged roughly 18 to 90 from approximately 24 US geographic areas. Participant-reported clinical history was the basis for cohort assignment. These data come from a study of blood T cell repertoires in COVID-19. The CDR3 has 15 amino acids. V lost 5 bases, J lost 8 bases, and 19 bases lay in between. The germline gives CDR1 MNHEY, CDR2 SVGAGI.

Sample: PBMCs or T cells enriched from blood (not recorded which). The TCR was taken from a woman between 18 and 29 years old who had recovered from COVID-19. The genes are TRBV6-5 and TRBJ2-4; D is possibly TRBD1 (6 bases). The chain's CDR3 is CASSPFTGRGDIQYF. The CDR3 DNA is TGTGCCAGCAGTCCGTTCACTGGCAGGGGCGACATTCAGTACTTC.